The 31 T cell receptor beta chains presented below share a single source sample, sequenced in a study of CD8 T cells in ankylosing spondylitis. One entry per CDR3 protein results from TCRdb running MiXCR on the 5' RACE reads. This repertoire shows about 100,000 distinct CDR3 sequences, 8.8% found once; its top ten account for roughly 5.6%. Sequencing used blood, either unsorted or a sorted T cell fraction (not recorded which). These receptor sequences come from a male donor with ankylosing spondylitis or in good health (not recorded which).

This clonotype was seen repeatedly, ten times or more. The chain carries TRBV20-1 and TRBJ1-5; a weak D match, TRBD1 (5 bases). Germline lookup yields CDR1 DFQATT and CDR2 SNEGSKA (reference sequence). V was clipped by 6 bases and J by 7 bases, with 10 bases between them. The CDR3 spans 11 residues. The CDR3 spells CSANQGQPQHF. The CDR3 region has the DNA TGCAGTGCAAACCAGGGACAGCCCCAGCATTTT.

This clonotype was observed at least ten times. V and J are TRBV2 and TRBJ2-3; the match to TRBD2 covers 9 bases. The CDR3 has 15 residues. V was clipped by 5 bases and J by 2 bases; unmatched bases: 5. Germline V CDR1 and CDR2: SNHLY, FYNNEI. Here the CDR3 DNA reads TGTGCCAGCAGTCCGGGACTAGCTAACACAGATACGCAGTATTTT. This sequence encodes CASSPGLANTDTQYF. Full variable domain (remainder filled in from reference TRBV2 and TRBJ2-3): EPEVTQTPSHQVTQMGQEVILRCVPISNHLYFYWYRQILGQKVEFLVSFYNNEISEKSEIFDDQFSVERPDGSNFTLKIRSTKLEDSAMYFCASSPGLANTDTQYFGPGTRLTVL.

This clonotype was observed at least ten times. V is TRBV5-1 and J is TRBJ2-1; 13 bases align to TRBD2. The ends lost 4 bases at V and 6 bases at J; junction bases unmatched: 13. The CDR3 has 18 amino acids. From germline, CDR1 is SGHRS and CDR2 YFSETQ. The CDR3 sequence: CASSETSGGALGPNEQFF. The DNA of the CDR3 is TGCGCCAGCAGCGAAACTAGCGGGGGGGCTCTTGGGCCCAATGAGCAGTTCTTC.

There are many counts of this clonotype. This sequence joins TRBV5-1 and TRBJ1-2; D is perhaps TRBD1 (5 bases). Germline V gene data show CDR1 as SGHRS and CDR2 as YFSETQ. The CDR3 length is 14 residues. V gave up 3 bases and J gave up 0 bases, with 9 bases separating them. The CDR3 bases are TGCGCCAGCAGCTCGACAGAGACTAACTATGGCTACACCTTC. Translating gives CASSSTETNYGYTF.

Turning to this clonotype: Just one base apart from a much larger clone, this may be a read error. This sequence joins TRBV10-3 and TRBJ2-7, with D unresolved. Germline CDR1 is ENHRY and CDR2 is SYGVKD. The CDR3 is 12 residues long. The CDR3 DNA is TGTACCACCCGATTTGATTCCTACGAGCAGTACTTC. Translation: CTTRFDSYEQYF.

As regards this clonotype: A much larger clone differs from this one at a single base, so this may be a read error. The V gene is TRBV12-3 or TRBV12-4, the J gene TRBJ2-7, with 10 bases identical to TRBD1. The CDR3 is made up of 14 amino acids. V shed 6 bases and J 5 bases; nucleotides not matched to a gene: 7. CDR3 nucleotide sequence: TGTGCCAGCAGGCCGGGACAGGGGCCCCACGAGCAGTACTTC. Amino acids: CASRPGQGPHEQYF.

This clonotype was picked up a small number of times. The chain combines TRBV2 with TRBJ2-2; 7 nucleotides agree with TRBD2. Per germline, CDR1 SNHLY and CDR2 FYNNEI. The CDR3 length is 14 residues. The junction had 5 bases not matched to a gene; V was cut back by 6 bases and J by 4 bases. This CDR3 is CASRRDYGTGELFF. CDR3 nucleotide sequence: TGTGCCAGCAGGCGGGACTACGGCACCGGGGAGCTGTTTTTT.

This clonotype was picked up many times. The chain couples TRBV18 to TRBJ1-2, with TRBD1 as a possible D gene (5 bases). The germline gives CDR1 KGHSH, CDR2 LQKENI. CDR3 length: 13 residues. The V gene lost 3 bases and the J gene lost 5 bases, with 10 bases spanning the gap. The CDR3 DNA reads as TGTGCCAGCTCACCCGGGACGGAATATGGCTACACCTTC. Protein: CASSPGTEYGYTF.

This clonotype was picked up one time. V and J are TRBV18 and TRBJ2-6; perhaps D is TRBD1 or TRBD2 (6 bases each). CDR3 length equals 17 residues. Germline lookup yields CDR1 KGHSH and CDR2 LQKENI. V lost 3 bases and J 1 base, leaving 13 bases between the germline ends. The CDR3 sequence is CASSPAGQPSGANVLTF. The CDR3 nucleotides read TGTGCCAGCTCACCCGCGGGACAACCATCTGGGGCCAACGTCCTGACTTTC.

The V call is TRBV27, the J call TRBJ1-1; D might be TRBD1 (5 bases). The V and J ends lost 0 bases and 4 bases respectively, with 9 bases between them. The CDR3 covers 14 residues. Germline values: CDR1 MNHEY, CDR2 SMNVEV (reference sequence). CDR3 coding DNA: TGTGCCAGCAGTTTATCGGGGGTAGCCACTGAAGCTTTCTTT. Its translation: CASSLSGVATEAFF.

The DNA for the CDR3 is TGTGCCAGCAGCCAAGATACTACGGGGTTCGGGGAGCTGTTTTTT. Encoded protein: CASSQDTTGFGELFF. V and J are TRBV14 and TRBJ2-2, with D possibly being TRBD2 (5 bases). With 0 bases removed from V and 7 bases from J, the gap between germline ends came to 12 bases. Germline values: CDR1 SGHDN, CDR2 FVKESK. The CDR3 covers 15 residues.

This clonotype has only a few counts. The chain employs TRBV11-3 and TRBJ2-7, with D unclear. V dropped 2 bases and J dropped 5 bases, with 13 bases sitting between them. This CDR3 has 14 amino acids. The germline gives CDR1 SGHNT, CDR2 YENEEA. The CDR3 nucleotides are TGTGCCAGCAGCTTATCTCCGGGTACCCACGAGCAGTACTTC. Residues: CASSLSPGTHEQYF. The whole variable domain, filled in from reference TRBV11-3 and TRBJ2-7, reads EAGVVQSPRYKIIEKKQPVAFWCNPISGHNTLYWYLQNLGQGPELLIRYENEEAVDDSQLPKDRFSAERLKGVDSTLKIQPAELGDSAVYLCASSLSPGTHEQYFGPGTRLTVT.

CDR3 in DNA: TGTGCCAGCTCACCTCAAATCGACCGGAGCGGGGGAGGAAGCACAGATACGCAGTATTTT. Protein product: CASSPQIDRSGGGSTDTQYF. V and J are TRBV18 and TRBJ2-3; 8 nucleotides agree with TRBD2. This CDR3 is 20 amino acids long. V was clipped by 3 bases and J by 0 bases; unmatched bases: 17. Germline CDR1 is KGHSH and CDR2 is LQKENI.

This clonotype was seen many times. The chain has TRBV5-1 and TRBJ2-3, with a tentative D call TRBD2 (5 bases). The length of the CDR3 is 14 residues. V was clipped by 6 bases and J by 4 bases, with 15 bases between them. In germline, CDR1 is SGHRS, CDR2 YFSETQ. The CDR3 DNA sequence: TGCGCCAGCACGGATAAGAGGGCCGCAGATACGCAGTATTTT. It yields the protein CASTDKRAADTQYF.

This clonotype was recorded many times. The gene calls are TRBV20-1 and TRBJ2-7; D might be TRBD1 or TRBD2, each matching 5 bases. This CDR3 spans 14 amino acids. Germline V gene lookup returns CDR1 DFQATT and CDR2 SNEGSKA (reference sequence). Trimming took off 6 bases at V and 0 bases at J, with 15 bases between the two ends. The CDR3 here is CSAPGQADSYEQYF. The CDR3 DNA reads as TGCAGTGCACCGGGGCAGGCTGACTCCTACGAGCAGTACTTC.

The J gene is TRBJ1-1, the V gene TRBV4-2, with D hard to call. CDR3 length: 14 residues. Trimming cost V 3 bases and J 0 bases, with 8 bases left between them. CDR1 and CDR2 from the germline V gene are LGHNA and YNFKEQ. The CDR3 DNA reads TGTGCCAGCAGCCAGATCCGAATGAACACTGAAGCTTTCTTT. Encoded protein: CASSQIRMNTEAFF.

This clonotype was seen ten or more times. The chain uses TRBV2 and TRBJ1-1; D call uncertain. Deletions cut 7 bases from V and 2 bases from J, with 11 bases between. This CDR3 region has 13 residues. From germline, CDR1 is SNHLY and CDR2 FYNNEI. The CDR3 protein is CASNQETNTEAFF. In DNA, the CDR3 is TGTGCCAGCAATCAGGAAACAAACACTGAAGCTTTCTTT.

This clonotype was detected many times. V gene TRBV5-1 combines with J gene TRBJ2-3, with TRBD2 matching 11 bases. Trimming took 4 bases from V and 0 from J; bases not matched to a gene: 10. The CDR3 is 18 residues long. Germline V gives CDR1 SGHRS, CDR2 YFSETQ. The CDR3 region has the DNA TGCGCCAGCAGCCCACCGGCCTTAGCGGGGGGGAGCACAGATACGCAGTATTTT. Its translation: CASSPPALAGGSTDTQYF.

Comments on this clonotype: This clone may be a read error of a much larger clone one base away. V is TRBV27 and J is TRBJ2-1, with D maybe TRBD1 (6 bases). Trimming removed 4 bases from V and 8 bases from J, with 9 bases in between. CDR1 is MNHEY, CDR2 SMNVEV, per germline (reference sequence). The CDR3 consists of 12 residues. The CDR3 coding sequence is TGTGCCAGCAGTTGGAACAGGGATGAGCAGTTCTTC. Its translation: CASSWNRDEQFF.

The rearrangement uses TRBV28 and TRBJ2-7, with 7 bases matching TRBD1. With 5 bases clipped from V and 2 bases from J, the junction kept 6 bases outside the gene matches. This CDR3 has 14 residues. CDR1 and CDR2 (germline): MDHEN, SYDVKM. This CDR3 is CASSVPGQPYEQYF. In DNA form, the CDR3 reads TGTGCCAGCAGTGTCCCGGGACAGCCCTACGAGCAGTACTTC.

The table lists this clonotype with many counts. The V and J genes are TRBV9 and TRBJ2-1; the D call may be TRBD1 or TRBD2 (5 bases each). The V gene's germline CDR1 is SGDLS and CDR2 YYNGEE. Trimming left V 4 bases short and J 6 bases short, with 8 bases between. CDR3 size: 12 residues. DNA of the CDR3: TGTGCCAGCAGCCCGGGACCCAATGAGCAGTTCTTC. It specifies CASSPGPNEQFF.

This clonotype was counted at least ten times. The V call is TRBV11-2, the J call TRBJ2-1; TRBD2 might be the D (5 bases). Trimming removed 5 bases at V and 1 base at J, with 12 bases between. The germline V gene encodes CDR1 SGHAT and CDR2 FQNNGV. This CDR3 spans 15 amino acids. The CDR3: CASSDIRGSYNEQFF. The CDR3, as DNA: TGTGCCAGCAGCGACATCCGGGGATCCTACAATGAGCAGTTCTTC. Full variable domain (missing parts from reference TRBV11-2 and TRBJ2-1): EAGVAQSPRYKIIEKRQSVAFWCNPISGHATLYWYQQILGQGPKLLIQFQNNGVVDDSQLPKDRFSAERLKGVDSTLKIQPAKLEDSAVYLCASSDIRGSYNEQFFGPGTRLTVL.

There are many counts of this clonotype. The V gene is TRBV6-1, the J gene TRBJ1-6, with no clear D. Per germline, CDR1 MNHNS and CDR2 SASEGT. V lost 0 bases and J 8 bases, leaving 14 bases between the germline ends. There are 16 residues in the CDR3. CDR3 sequence (DNA): TGTGCCAGCAGTGAAGCGAGTAGGGCAGGAGATTCACCCCTCCACTTT. It is translated as CASSEASRAGDSPLHF.

This clonotype appeared many times. The J gene is TRBJ2-7, the V gene TRBV5-1; D ambiguous. V was clipped by 0 bases and J by 0 bases, with 10 bases between them. This CDR3 spans 15 amino acids. CDR1 is SGHRS and CDR2 is YFSETQ in the germline V gene. The CDR3 DNA follows: TGCGCCAGCAGCTTGGACGGGCCTACCTCCTACGAGCAGTACTTC. This encodes CASSLDGPTSYEQYF.

This clonotype has ten or more counts. The J gene is TRBJ2-3, the V gene TRBV28; D remains unclear. Germline CDR1 reads MDHEN; CDR2 reads SYDVKM. Trimming removed 2 bases at V and 4 bases at J, with 7 bases between. The CDR3 runs 13 residues. The CDR3 protein is CASSLNEADTQYF. The CDR3 DNA follows: TGTGCCAGCAGTTTAAACGAAGCAGATACGCAGTATTTT.

This clonotype has ten or more counts. The gene calls are TRBV6-6 and TRBJ2-4, with TRBD2 identical over 14 bases. V gave up 5 bases and J gave up 0 bases; unmatched junction bases: 9. CDR1 is MNHNY, CDR2 SVGAGI, per germline (reference sequence). The CDR3 extends over 19 amino acids. The chain's CDR3 is CASSKRTSGGNEAKNIQYF. The CDR3 DNA sequence: TGTGCCAGCAGTAAAAGGACTAGCGGGGGGAACGAAGCCAAAAACATTCAGTACTTC.

This clonotype has more than one count but fewer than ten. The rearrangement links TRBV5-1 to TRBJ1-4, with 8 positions matching TRBD1. Trimming cost V 3 bases and J 5 bases; bases outside gene matches: 6. CDR3 size: 15 residues. Germline V gene lookup returns CDR1 SGHRS and CDR2 YFSETQ. The CDR3 DNA reads TGCGCCAGCAGCTACCGGACAGGGACGAATGAAAAACTGTTTTTT. Its protein is CASSYRTGTNEKLFF.

This clonotype was picked up a small number of times. The chain couples TRBV7-8 to TRBJ1-6; D remains ambiguous. The CDR3 loop spans 15 amino acids. The germline gives CDR1 SGHVS, CDR2 FQNEAQ. Between the trimmed V and J ends, which lost 1 base and 9 bases, there was a span of 13 bases. CDR3 region: CASSLEEGYTSPLHF. For the CDR3, the DNA is TGTGCCAGCAGCTTAGAAGAGGGATACACTTCACCCCTCCACTTT.

The table lists this clonotype with many counts. This chain connects TRBV7-2 to TRBJ2-3, with 13 bases lining up with TRBD2. Germline CDR1 reads SGHTA; CDR2 reads FQGNSA. This CDR3 contains 17 residues. V was pared by 2 bases and J by 4 bases, with 6 bases of the junction left unmatched. CDR3 in DNA: TGTGCCAGCAGCTTAACTCGACTAGCGGGGGGATCAGATACGCAGTATTTT. Its translation is CASSLTRLAGGSDTQYF.

This clonotype was detected ten times or more. The gene calls are TRBV29-1 and TRBJ1-2; 9 bases line up with TRBD1. Trimming cost V 2 bases and J 4 bases; bases outside gene matches: 14. CDR3 length: 17 residues. Germline CDR1 reads SQVTM; CDR2 reads ANQGSEA. The CDR3 protein is CSVELLQGATSGYGYTF. The CDR3 region has the DNA TGCAGCGTTGAACTCCTACAGGGGGCTACTTCGGGCTATGGCTACACCTTC.

Ten or more counts support this clonotype. The chain recombines TRBV12-3 or TRBV12-4 with TRBJ2-1; D unresolved. This CDR3 is built from 14 residues. Trimming removed 5 bases from V and 9 bases from J, with 17 bases in between. The CDR3 protein is CASSPPVGKAEQFF. CDR3 DNA sequence: TGTGCCAGCAGTCCCCCCGTGGGAAAGGCTGAGCAGTTCTTC.